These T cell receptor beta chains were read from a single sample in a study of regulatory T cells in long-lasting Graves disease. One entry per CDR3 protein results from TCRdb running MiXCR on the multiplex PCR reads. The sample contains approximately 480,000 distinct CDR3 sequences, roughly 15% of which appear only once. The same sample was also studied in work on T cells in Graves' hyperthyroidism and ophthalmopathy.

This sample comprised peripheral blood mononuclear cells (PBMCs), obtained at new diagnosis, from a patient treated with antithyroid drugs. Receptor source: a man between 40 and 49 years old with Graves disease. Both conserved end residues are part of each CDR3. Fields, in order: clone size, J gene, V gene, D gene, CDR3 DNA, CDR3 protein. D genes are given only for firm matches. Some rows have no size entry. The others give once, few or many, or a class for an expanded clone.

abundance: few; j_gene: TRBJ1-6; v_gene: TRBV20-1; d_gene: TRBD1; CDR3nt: TGCAGTGCTCCGGACAGGGAGAGTGGTAATTCACCCCTCCACTTT; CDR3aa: CSAPDRESGNSPLHF
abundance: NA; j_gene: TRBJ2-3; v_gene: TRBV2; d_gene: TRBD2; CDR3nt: TGTGCCATCTGGACTAGCGGGAGTGTAGATACGCAGTATTTT; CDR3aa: CAIWTSGSVDTQYF
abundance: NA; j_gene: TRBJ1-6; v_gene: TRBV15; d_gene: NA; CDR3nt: TGTGCCACCAGCAGGGACCCGGAGAATTCACCCCTCCACTTT; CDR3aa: CATSRDPENSPLHF
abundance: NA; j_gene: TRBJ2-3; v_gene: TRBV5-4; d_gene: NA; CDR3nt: TGTGCCAGCACCACTGGCGGAGGCACAGATACGCAGTATTTT; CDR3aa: CASTTGGGTDTQYF
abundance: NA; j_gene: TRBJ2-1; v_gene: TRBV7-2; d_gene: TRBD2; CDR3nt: TGTGCCAGCAGCTCGAAGGGACTAGGGGATCCCCAGCAGTTCTTC; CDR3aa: CASSSKGLGDPQQFF
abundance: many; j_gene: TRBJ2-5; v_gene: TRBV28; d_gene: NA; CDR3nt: TGTGCCAGCAGGGTGACCGGGACCCAAGAGACCCAGTACTTC; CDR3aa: CASRVTGTQETQYF
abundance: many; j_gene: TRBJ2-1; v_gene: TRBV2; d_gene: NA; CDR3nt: TGTGCCAGCAGTGAAGACAGTAACAATGAGCAGTTCTTC; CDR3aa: CASSEDSNNEQFF
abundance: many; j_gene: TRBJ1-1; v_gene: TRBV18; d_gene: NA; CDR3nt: TGTGCCAGCTCACCGGATCGGACGGCCACTGAAGCTTTCTTT; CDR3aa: CASSPDRTATEAFF
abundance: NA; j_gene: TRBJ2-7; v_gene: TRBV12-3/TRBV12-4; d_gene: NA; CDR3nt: TGTGCCAGCAGCGTAGACGTGATGGGGCCCGAGCAGTACTTC; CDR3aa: CASSVDVMGPEQYF
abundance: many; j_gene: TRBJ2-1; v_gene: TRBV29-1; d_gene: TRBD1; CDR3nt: TGCAGCGTTGGTCGGACAGGGACCTACAATGAGCAGTTCTTC; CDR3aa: CSVGRTGTYNEQFF
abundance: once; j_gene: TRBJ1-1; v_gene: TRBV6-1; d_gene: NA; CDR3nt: TGTGCCAGCAGGGGCGGAGGGGGGACTGAAGCTTTCTTT; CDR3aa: CASRGGGGTEAFF
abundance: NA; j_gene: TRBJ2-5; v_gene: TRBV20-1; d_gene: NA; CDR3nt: TGCAGTGCTATTTTAGCCCCACAAGAGACCCAGTACTTC; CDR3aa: CSAILAPQETQYF
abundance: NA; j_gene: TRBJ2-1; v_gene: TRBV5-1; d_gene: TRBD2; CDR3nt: TGCGCCAGCAGCTTGGTGGTGGGCGGGAGCTCCTACAATGAGCAGTTCTTC; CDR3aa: CASSLVVGGSSYNEQFF
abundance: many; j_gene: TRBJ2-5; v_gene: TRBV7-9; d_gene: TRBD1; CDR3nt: TGTGCCAGCAGCTTAGCCGCGCACAGGGGGCGAGAGACCCAGTACTTC; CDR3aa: CASSLAAHRGRETQYF
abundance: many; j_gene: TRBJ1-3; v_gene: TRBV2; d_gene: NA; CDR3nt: TGTGCCAGCAGGGACAGAAGTTCTGGAAACACCATATATTTT; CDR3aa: CASRDRSSGNTIYF
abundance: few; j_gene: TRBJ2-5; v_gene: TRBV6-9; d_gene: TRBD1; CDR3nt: TGTGCCAGCAGTTATTGGGGACAGGGGAAAGAGACCCAGTACTTC; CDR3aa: CASSYWGQGKETQYF
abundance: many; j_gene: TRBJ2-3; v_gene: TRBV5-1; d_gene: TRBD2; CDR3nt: TGCGCCAGCAGCTTCGGGAGGGCGGATACGCAGTATTTT; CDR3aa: CASSFGRADTQYF
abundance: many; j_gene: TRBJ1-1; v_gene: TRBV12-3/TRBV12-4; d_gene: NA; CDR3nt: TGTGCCAGCAGTTTTTTAGGAGGGACTGAAGCTTTCTTT; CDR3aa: CASSFLGGTEAFF
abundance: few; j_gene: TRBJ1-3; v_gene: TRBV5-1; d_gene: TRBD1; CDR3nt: TGCGCCAGCAGCTTGACAGGGGGAGCCGGAAACACCATATATTTT; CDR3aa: CASSLTGGAGNTIYF
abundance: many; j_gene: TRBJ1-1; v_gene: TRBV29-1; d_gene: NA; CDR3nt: TGCAGCGTTGAGGTTTTCGGAGCTTTCTTT; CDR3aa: CSVEVFGAFF
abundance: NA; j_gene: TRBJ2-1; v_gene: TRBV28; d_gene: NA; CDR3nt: TGTGCCAGCAGTTTTACCCTATCGGCCTACAATGAGCAGTTCTTC; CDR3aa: CASSFTLSAYNEQFF
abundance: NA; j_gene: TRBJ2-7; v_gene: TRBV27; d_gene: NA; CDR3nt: TGTGCCAGCAGTTTAAACAGGCCCCCTACCTACGAGCAGTACTTC; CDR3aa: CASSLNRPPTYEQYF
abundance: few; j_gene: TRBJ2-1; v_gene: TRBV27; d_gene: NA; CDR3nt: TGTGCCAGCAGTTTAGGATTAACTTGGCCCAATGAGCAGTTCTTC; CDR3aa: CASSLGLTWPNEQFF
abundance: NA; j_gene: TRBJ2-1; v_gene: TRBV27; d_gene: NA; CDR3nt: TGTGCCAGCACCTGGACGGGGGCCACCTACAATGAGCAGTTCTTC; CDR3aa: CASTWTGATYNEQFF
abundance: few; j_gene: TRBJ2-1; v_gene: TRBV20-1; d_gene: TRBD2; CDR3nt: TGCAGTGCCTCTAGCGGGAGGTTGAATGAGCAGTTCTTC; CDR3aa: CSASSGRLNEQFF
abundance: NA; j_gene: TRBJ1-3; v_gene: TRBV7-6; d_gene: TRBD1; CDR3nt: TGTGCCAGCAGCTCTGGGACAGATGGCTCTGGAAACACCATATATTTT; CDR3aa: CASSSGTDGSGNTIYF
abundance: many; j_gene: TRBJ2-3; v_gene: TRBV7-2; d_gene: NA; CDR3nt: TGTGCCAGCAGCTCAGGATATACGCAGTATTTT; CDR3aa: CASSSGYTQYF
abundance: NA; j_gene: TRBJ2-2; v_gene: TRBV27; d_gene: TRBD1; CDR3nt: TGTGCCAGCAGTTTCACAGGGGGGACCGGGGAGCTGTTTTTT; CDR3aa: CASSFTGGTGELFF
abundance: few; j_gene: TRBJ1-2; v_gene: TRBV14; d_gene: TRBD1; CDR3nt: TGTGCCAGCAGCCAGACAGGGTATAGTGAGTACTATGGCTACACCTTC; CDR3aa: CASSQTGYSEYYGYTF
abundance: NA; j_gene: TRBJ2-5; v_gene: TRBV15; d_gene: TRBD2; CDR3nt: TGTGCCACCAGCAGAGCGGGACTAGCGGGAGGGGAGACCCAGTACTTC; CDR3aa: CATSRAGLAGGETQYF
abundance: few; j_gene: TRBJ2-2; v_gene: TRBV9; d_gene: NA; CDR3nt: TGTGCCAGCAGCGTACAAAACACCGGGGAGCTGTTTTTT; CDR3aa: CASSVQNTGELFF
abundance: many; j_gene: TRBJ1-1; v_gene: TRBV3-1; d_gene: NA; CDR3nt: TGTGCCAGCAGCCAAGATAGGGCAGCGAACACTGAAGCTTTCTTT; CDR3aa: CASSQDRAANTEAFF
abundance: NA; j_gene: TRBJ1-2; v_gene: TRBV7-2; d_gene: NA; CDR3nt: TGTGCCAGCAGCTTATACAAGGGGAACTATGGCTACACCTTC; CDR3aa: CASSLYKGNYGYTF
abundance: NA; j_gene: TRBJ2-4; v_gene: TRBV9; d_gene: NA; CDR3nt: TGTGCCAGCAGCGTAGGGGGAACGGGCATTCAGTACTTC; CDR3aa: CASSVGGTGIQYF
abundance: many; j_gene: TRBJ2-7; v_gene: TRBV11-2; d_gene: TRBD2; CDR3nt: TGTGCCAGCAGCTTCACTGGACTAGCGGGCCACCTCTCCTACGAGCAGTACTTC; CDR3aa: CASSFTGLAGHLSYEQYF
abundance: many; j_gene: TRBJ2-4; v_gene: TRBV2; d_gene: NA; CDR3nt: TGTGCCAGCAGTGAAGAGGGAACAAACATTCAGTACTTC; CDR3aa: CASSEEGTNIQYF